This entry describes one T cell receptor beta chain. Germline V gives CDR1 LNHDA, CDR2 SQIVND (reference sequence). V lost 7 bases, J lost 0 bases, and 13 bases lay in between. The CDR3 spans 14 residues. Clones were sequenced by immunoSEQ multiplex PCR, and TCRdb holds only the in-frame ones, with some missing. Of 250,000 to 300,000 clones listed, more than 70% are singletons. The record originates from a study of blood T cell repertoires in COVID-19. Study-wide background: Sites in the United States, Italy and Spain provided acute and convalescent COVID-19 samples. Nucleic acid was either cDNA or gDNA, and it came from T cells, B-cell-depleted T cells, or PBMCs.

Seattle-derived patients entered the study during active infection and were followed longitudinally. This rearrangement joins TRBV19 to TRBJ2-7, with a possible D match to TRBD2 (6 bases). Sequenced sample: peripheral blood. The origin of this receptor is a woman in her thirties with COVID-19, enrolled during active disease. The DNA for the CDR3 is TGTGCCAGTACGCGCGGGGATCGCTCCTACGAGCAGTACTTC. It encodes CASTRGDRSYEQYF.